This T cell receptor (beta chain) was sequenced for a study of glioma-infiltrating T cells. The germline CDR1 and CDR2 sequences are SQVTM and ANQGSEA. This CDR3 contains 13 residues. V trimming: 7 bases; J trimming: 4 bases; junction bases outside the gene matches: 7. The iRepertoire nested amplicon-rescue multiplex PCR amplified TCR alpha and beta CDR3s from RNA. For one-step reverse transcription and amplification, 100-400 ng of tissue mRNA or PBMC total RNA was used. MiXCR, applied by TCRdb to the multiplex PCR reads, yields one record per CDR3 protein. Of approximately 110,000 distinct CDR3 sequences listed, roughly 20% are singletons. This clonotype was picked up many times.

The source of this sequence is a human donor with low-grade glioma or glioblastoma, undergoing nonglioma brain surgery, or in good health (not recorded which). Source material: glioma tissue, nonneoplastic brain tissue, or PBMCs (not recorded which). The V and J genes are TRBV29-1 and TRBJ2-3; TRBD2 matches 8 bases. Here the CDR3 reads CSGTSGSSDTQYF. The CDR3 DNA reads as TGCAGCGGGACAAGCGGGAGCTCAGATACGCAGTATTTT.